These 11 T cell receptor beta chains were all obtained from the same sample, sequenced in a study of CD8+ T cells in alopecia areata. Sequencing templates came from extracted RNA that was reverse transcribed into cDNA. The table came from immunoSEQ multiplex PCR; TCRdb's copy has only in-frame clones and leaves some out. The repertoire holds some 180,000 clones, with roughly 63% as singletons. Sample: CD4+ T cells sorted from blood, taken at week 0. These receptors were collected from a human donor with alopecia areata.

The chain has TRBV29-1 and TRBJ1-2; TRBD1 is a possible D gene (6 bases). This CDR3 has 13 residues. Trimming took off 6 bases at V and 3 bases at J, with 14 bases between the two ends. From germline, CDR1 is SQVTM and CDR2 ANQGSEA. The CDR3 protein is CSVGTLSYYGYTF. For the CDR3, the DNA is TGCAGCGTGGGGACACTAAGCTACTATGGCTACACCTTC.

V gene TRBV29-1 combines with J gene TRBJ1-2, with D unresolved. V gave up 2 bases and J gave up 4 bases, with 14 bases separating them. Germline V gene lookup returns CDR1 SQVTM and CDR2 ANQGSEA. The CDR3 loop spans 14 amino acids. The CDR3 loop is CSVEPRQSFYGYTF. The DNA for the CDR3 is TGCAGCGTTGAACCCCGTCAAAGTTTCTATGGCTACACCTTC.

The V call is TRBV5-4, the J call TRBJ2-1, with 8 nucleotides matching TRBD1. The V and J ends lost 4 bases and 2 bases, in that order; junction bases with no gene match: 5. Germline assignment: CDR1 SGHNT and CDR2 YYREEE (reference sequence). The CDR3 sequence is 15 residues long. CDR3 region: CASSQDRDPYNEQFF. CDR3 nucleotide sequence: TGTGCCAGCAGCCAGGACAGGGACCCCTACAATGAGCAGTTCTTC.

This clone appeared a single time. The chain has TRBV29-1 and TRBJ1-1; D call uncertain. Trimming removed 8 bases from V and 4 bases from J, with 8 bases in between. The CDR3 has 10 residues. Germline V CDR1 and CDR2: SQVTM, ANQGSEA. CDR3 bases: TGCAGCACCGCGACCACTGAAGCTTTCTTT. Protein product: CSTATTEAFF.

On this clone itself: At the DNA level, this CDR3 is encoded by other sequences in the same sample as well. The chain employs TRBV30 and TRBJ1-2; D remains ambiguous. This CDR3 region has 11 residues. Germline CDR1 and CDR2: GTSNPN and SVGIG (reference sequence). Trimming removed 1 base from V and 4 bases from J, with 4 bases in between. The DNA of the CDR3 is TGTGCCTGGAGTGCCCTCTATGGCTACACCTTC. This translates into CAWSALYGYTF. The full variable domain, rest sourced from reference TRBV30 and TRBJ1-2, is SQTIHQWPATLVQPVGSPLSLECTVEGTSNPNLYWYRQAAGRGLQLLFYSVGIGQISSEVPQNLSASRPQDRQFILSSKKLLLSDSGFYLCAWSALYGYTFGSGTRLTVV.

The sample holds one count of this clone. V and J are TRBV30 and TRBJ1-2; D gene ambiguous. Germline values: CDR1 GTSNPN, CDR2 SVGIG (reference sequence). This CDR3 spans 14 amino acids. V shed 0 bases and J shed 5 bases, with 13 bases lying between them. The CDR3 region has the DNA TGTGCCTGGAGTGTCAATCTGTACGATTATGGCTACACCTTC. Translated, it gives CAWSVNLYDYGYTF.

This clone was seen only a few times. The CDR3 protein is CAWNGGGNIQYF. The DNA of the CDR3 is TGTGCCTGGAACGGCGGGGGAAACATTCAGTACTTC. V and J are TRBV30 and TRBJ2-4, with 7 nucleotides matching TRBD2. Germline V CDR1 and CDR2: GTSNPN, SVGIG (reference sequence). This CDR3 is 12 amino acids long. The junction had 3 bases not matched to a gene; V was cut back by 4 bases and J by 6 bases.

This clone was counted at least ten times. This rearrangement joins TRBV19 to TRBJ1-2, with D unresolved. The CDR3 has 13 residues. CDR1 is LNHDA, CDR2 SQIVND, per germline (reference sequence). V was shortened by 6 bases and J by 2 bases, with 10 bases between the two germline ends. This chain's CDR3 is CASRVEVNYGYTF. Here the CDR3 DNA reads TGTGCCAGTAGGGTCGAGGTAAACTATGGCTACACCTTC.

CDR3 bases: TGTGCCAGCAGTCCCCAAGCTGGCTGGGAGAGGTATGGCTACACCTTC. Amino acids: CASSPQAGWERYGYTF. The gene calls are TRBV27 and TRBJ1-2; D not resolved. Trimming cost V 5 bases and J 5 bases, with 21 bases left between them. Germline CDR1 and CDR2: MNHEY and SMNVEV (reference sequence). CDR3 length equals 16 residues.

The CDR3 sequence: CASSPHQGQGDNEQFF. The CDR3 DNA reads TGTGCCAGCAGCCCTCACCAAGGACAGGGTGACAATGAGCAGTTCTTC. V gene TRBV5-4 combines with J gene TRBJ2-1, with 8 bases that match TRBD1. The V gene end was trimmed by 4 bases and the J gene end by 5 bases; junction bases not matched to a gene: 11. This CDR3 is 16 amino acids long. Germline-derived CDR1 and CDR2 are SGHNT and YYREEE (reference sequence).

The chain combines TRBV19 with TRBJ1-1; no reliable D call. This CDR3 comprises 13 residues. V dropped 4 bases and J dropped 2 bases, with 8 bases sitting between them. CDR1 is LNHDA, CDR2 SQIVND, per germline (reference sequence). The CDR3 sequence is CASSTISNTEAFF. The CDR3 region has the DNA TGTGCCAGTAGTACAATCAGTAACACTGAAGCTTTCTTT. The entire variable domain, with the rest obtained from reference TRBV19 and TRBJ1-1, is as follows: DGGITQSPKYLFRKEGQNVTLSCEQNLNHDAMYWYRQDPGQGLRLIYYSQIVNDFQKGDIAEGYSVSREKKESFPLTVTSAQKNPTAFYLCASSTISNTEAFFGQGTRLTVV.